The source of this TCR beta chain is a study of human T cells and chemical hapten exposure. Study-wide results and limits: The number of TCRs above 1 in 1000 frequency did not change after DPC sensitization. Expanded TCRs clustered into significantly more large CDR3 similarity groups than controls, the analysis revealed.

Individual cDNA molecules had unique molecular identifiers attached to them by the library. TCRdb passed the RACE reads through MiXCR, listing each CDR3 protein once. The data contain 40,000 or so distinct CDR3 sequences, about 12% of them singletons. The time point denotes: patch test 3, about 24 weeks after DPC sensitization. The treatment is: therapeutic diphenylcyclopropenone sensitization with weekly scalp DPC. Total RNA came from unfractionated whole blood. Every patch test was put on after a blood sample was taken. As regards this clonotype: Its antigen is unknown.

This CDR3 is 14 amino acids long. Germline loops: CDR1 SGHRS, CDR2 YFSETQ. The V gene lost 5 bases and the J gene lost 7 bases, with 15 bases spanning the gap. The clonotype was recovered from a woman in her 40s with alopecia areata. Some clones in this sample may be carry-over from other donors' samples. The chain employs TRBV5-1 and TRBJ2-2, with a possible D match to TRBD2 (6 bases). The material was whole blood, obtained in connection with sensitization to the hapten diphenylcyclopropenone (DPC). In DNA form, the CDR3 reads TGCGCCAGCAGTTCCCTTAGCGGCGGCGGGGAGCTGTTTTTT. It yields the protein CASSSLSGGGELFF. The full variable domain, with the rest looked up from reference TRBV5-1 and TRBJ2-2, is KAGVTQTPRYLIKTRGQQVTLSCSPISGHRSVSWYQQTPGQGLQFLFEYFSETQRNKGNFPGRFSGRQFSNSRSEMNVSTLELGDSALYLCASSSLSGGGELFFGEGSRLTVL.